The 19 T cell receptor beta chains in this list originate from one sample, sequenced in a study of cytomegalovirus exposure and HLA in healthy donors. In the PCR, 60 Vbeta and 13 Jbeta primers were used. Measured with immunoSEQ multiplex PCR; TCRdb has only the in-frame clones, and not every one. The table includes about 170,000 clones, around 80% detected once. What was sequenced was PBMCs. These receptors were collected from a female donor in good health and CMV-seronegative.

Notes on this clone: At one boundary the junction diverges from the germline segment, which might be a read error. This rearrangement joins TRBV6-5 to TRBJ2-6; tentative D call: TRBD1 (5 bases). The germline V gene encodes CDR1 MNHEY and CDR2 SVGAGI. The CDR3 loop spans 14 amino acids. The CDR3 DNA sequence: TGTGCCAGCATGGCACTCTCTGGGGCCAACGGCCTGACTTTC. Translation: CASMALSGANGLTF.

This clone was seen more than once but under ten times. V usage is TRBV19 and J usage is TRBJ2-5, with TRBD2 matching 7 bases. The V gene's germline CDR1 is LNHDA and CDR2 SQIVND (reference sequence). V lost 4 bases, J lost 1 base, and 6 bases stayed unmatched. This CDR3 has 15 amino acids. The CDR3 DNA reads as TGTGCCAGTAGTACCCAGCGGGACTTCCAAGAGACCCAGTACTTC. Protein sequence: CASSTQRDFQETQYF.

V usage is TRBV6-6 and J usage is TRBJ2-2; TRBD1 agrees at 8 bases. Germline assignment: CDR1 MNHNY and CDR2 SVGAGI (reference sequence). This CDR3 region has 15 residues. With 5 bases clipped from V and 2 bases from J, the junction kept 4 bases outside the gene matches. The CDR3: CASSPTGVNTGELFF. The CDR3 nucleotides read TGTGCCAGCAGTCCGACAGGGGTAAACACCGGGGAGCTGTTTTTT.

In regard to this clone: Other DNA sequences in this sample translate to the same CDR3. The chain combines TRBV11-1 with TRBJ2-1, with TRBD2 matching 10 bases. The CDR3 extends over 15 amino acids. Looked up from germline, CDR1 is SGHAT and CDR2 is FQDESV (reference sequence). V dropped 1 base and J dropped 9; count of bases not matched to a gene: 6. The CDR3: CASSLVLAGEGEQFF. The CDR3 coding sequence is TGTGCCAGCAGCTTAGTCCTAGCGGGGGAGGGTGAGCAGTTCTTC.

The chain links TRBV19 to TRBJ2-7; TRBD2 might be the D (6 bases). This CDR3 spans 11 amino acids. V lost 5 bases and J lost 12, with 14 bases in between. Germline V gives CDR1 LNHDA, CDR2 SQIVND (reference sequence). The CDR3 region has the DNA TGTGCCAGTAGTTTCGGCGGGGTACCGTACTTC. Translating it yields CASSFGGVPYF.

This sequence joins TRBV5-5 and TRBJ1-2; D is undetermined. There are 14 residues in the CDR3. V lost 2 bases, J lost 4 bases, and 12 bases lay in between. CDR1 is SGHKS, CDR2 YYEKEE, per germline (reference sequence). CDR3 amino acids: CASSLEPIGYGYTF. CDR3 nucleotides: TGTGCCAGCAGCTTAGAACCCATCGGCTATGGCTACACCTTC.

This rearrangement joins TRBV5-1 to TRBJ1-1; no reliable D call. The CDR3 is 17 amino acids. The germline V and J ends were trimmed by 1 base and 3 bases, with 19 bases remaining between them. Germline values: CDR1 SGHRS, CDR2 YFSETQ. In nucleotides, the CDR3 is TGCGCCAGCAGCTTGTCTCCAATGGGCCAAGTCTACACTGAAGCTTTCTTT. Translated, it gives CASSLSPMGQVYTEAFF.

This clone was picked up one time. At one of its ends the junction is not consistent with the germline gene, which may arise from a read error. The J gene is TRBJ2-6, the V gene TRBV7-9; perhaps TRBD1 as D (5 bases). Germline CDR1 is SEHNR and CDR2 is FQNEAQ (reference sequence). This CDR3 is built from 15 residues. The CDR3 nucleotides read TGTGCCAGCAGCTTAGGACTTTCTGGGGCCAACGGCCTGACTTTC. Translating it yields CASSLGLSGANGLTF.

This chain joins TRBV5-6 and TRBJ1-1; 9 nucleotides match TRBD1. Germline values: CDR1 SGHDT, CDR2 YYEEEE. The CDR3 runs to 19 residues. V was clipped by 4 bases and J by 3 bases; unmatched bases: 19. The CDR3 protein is CASSQAWTGVRLVHTEAFF. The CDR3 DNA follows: TGTGCCAGCAGCCAGGCCTGGACAGGGGTGAGGTTAGTCCACACTGAAGCTTTCTTT.

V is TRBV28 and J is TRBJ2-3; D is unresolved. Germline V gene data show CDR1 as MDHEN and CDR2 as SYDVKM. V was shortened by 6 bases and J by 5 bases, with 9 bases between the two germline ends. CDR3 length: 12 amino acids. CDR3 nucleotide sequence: TGTGCCAGCAGAGCGATGCAAGATACGCAGTATTTT. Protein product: CASRAMQDTQYF.

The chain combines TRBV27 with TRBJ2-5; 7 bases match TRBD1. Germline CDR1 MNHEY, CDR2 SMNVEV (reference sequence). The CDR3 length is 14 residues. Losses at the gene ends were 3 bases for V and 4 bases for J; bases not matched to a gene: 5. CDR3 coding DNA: TGTGCCAGCAGTTTTACAGGGGTTCGAGAGACCCAGTACTTC. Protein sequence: CASSFTGVRETQYF.

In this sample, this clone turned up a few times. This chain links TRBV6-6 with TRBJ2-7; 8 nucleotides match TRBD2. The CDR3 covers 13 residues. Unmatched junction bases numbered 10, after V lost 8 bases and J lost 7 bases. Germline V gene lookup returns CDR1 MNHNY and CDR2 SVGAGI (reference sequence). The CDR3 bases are TGTGCCAGCGACTTGGACGGGGGGGATGAGCAGTACTTC. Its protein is CASDLDGGDEQYF.

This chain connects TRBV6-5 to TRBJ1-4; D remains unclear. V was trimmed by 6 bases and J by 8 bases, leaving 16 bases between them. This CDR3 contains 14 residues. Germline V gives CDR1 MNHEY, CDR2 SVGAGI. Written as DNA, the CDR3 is TGTGCCAGCAGATTAGGAGGAGACCAAGAAAAACTGTTTTTT. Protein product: CASRLGGDQEKLFF.

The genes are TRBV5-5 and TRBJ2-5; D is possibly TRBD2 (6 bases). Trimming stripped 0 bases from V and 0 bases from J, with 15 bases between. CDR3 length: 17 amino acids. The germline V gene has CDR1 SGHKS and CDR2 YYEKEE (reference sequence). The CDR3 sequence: CASSLARRGLYQETQYF. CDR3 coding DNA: TGTGCCAGCAGCTTGGCCCGGCGGGGCTTGTACCAAGAGACCCAGTACTTC.

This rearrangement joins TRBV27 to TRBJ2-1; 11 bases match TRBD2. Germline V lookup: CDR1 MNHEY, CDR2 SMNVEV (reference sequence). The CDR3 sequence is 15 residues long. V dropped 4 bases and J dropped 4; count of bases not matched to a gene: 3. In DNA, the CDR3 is TGTGCCAGCAGTTCGGGACTAGCGGATTACAATGAGCAGTTCTTC. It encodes CASSSGLADYNEQFF.

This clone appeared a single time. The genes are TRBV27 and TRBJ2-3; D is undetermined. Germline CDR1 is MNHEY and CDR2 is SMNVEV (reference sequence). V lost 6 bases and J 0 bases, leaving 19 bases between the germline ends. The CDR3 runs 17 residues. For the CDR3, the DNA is TGTGCCAGCAGAAAGAACCAGCGTGGTACGAGCACAGATACGCAGTATTTT. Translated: CASRKNQRGTSTDTQYF.

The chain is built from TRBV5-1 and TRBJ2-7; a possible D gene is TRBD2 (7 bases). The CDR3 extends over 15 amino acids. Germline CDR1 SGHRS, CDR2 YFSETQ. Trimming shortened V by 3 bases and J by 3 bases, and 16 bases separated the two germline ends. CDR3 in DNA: TGCGCCAGCAGCTCCCGGGGGGCCTTTGGCTACGAGCAGTACTTC. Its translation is CASSSRGAFGYEQYF.

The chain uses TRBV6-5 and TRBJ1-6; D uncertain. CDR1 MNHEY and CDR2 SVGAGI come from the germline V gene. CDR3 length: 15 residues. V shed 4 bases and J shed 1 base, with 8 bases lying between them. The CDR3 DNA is TGTGCCAGCAGTTTGGGCACGTCCTATAATTCACCCCTCCACTTT. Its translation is CASSLGTSYNSPLHF.

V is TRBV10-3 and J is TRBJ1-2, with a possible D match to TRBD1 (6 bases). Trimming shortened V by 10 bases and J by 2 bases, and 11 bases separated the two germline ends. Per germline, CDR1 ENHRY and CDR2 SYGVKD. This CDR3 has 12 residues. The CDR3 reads CASGQSNYGYTF. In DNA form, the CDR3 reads TGTGCCAGTGGACAGTCCAACTATGGCTACACCTTC.